This T cell receptor beta chain was documented in a study of PD-1 blockade in mismatch repair-deficient tumors. Across the whole study: All were previously treated, progressing patients with over 9 mismatch repair-deficient cancer types.

In regard to this clone: Its antigen is still unknown.

All patients were mismatch repair deficient, assessed by either PCR or immunohistochemistry. TCRs were sequenced from a few patients responding to pembrolizumab. The CDR3 has 14 amino acids. The trim removed 8 bases at V and 0 bases at J, leaving 6 bases unmatched. Germline-derived CDR1 and CDR2 are MNHEY and SMNVEV (reference sequence). Study-level results: Rapid post-treatment expansion, then contraction, generally preceding radiologic response, marked tumor-resident clones.

The repertoire was sequenced with immunoSEQ multiplex PCR; TCRdb's copy has only in-frame clones and lacks some. Here the sample spans some 100,000 clones, 70% to 85% being singletons. This sequence was found in an adult with mismatch repair-deficient cancer. The sample in question was peripheral blood, obtained approximately 35 weeks after starting pembrolizumab. V usage is TRBV27 and J usage is TRBJ2-7; 8 bases agree with TRBD1. CDR3 in DNA: TGTGCCAGCCGAGACAGGGGAAGCTCCTACGAGCAGTACTTC. Translating it yields CASRDRGSSYEQYF.